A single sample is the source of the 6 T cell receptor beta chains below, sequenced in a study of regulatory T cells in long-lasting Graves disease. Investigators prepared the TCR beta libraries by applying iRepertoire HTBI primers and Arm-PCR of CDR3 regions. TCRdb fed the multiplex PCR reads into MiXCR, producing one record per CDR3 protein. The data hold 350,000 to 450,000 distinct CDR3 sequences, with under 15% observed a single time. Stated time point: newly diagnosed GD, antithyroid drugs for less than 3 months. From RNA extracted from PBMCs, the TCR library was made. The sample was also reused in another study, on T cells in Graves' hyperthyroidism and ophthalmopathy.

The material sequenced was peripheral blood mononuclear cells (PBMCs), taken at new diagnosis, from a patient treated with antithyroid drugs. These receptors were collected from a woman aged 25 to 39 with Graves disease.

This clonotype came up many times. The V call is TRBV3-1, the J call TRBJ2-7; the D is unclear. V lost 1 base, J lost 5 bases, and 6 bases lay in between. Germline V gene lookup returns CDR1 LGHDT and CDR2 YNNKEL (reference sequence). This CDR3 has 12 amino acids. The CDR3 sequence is CASSQVYHEQYF. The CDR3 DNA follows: TGTGCCAGCAGCCAAGTTTACCACGAGCAGTACTTC.

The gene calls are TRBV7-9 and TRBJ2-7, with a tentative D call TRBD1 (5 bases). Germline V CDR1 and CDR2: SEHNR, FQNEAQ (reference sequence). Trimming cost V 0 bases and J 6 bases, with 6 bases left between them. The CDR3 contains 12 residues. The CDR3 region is CASSLAQGEQYF. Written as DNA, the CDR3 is TGTGCCAGCAGCTTAGCGCAGGGCGAGCAGTACTTC.

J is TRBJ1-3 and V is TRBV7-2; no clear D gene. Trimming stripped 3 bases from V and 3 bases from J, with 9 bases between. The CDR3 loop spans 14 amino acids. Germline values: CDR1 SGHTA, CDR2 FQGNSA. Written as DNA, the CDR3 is TGTGCCAGCAGCTTTTCGATTTTTGGAAACACCATATATTTT. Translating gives CASSFSIFGNTIYF.

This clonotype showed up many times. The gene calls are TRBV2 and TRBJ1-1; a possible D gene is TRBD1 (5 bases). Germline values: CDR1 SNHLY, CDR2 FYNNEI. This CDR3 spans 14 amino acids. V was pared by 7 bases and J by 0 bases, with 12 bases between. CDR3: CASKGRGMNTEAFF. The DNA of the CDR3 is TGTGCCAGCAAGGGGCGGGGTATGAACACTGAAGCTTTCTTT.

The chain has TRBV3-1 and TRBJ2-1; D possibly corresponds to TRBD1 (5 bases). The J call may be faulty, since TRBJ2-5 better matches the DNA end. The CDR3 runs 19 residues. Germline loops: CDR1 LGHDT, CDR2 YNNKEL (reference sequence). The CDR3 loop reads CASSQDPAGYWVGQETQYF. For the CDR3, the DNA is TGTGCCAGCAGCCAAGATCCGGCAGGGTATTGGGTCGGCCAAGAGACCCAGTACTTC.

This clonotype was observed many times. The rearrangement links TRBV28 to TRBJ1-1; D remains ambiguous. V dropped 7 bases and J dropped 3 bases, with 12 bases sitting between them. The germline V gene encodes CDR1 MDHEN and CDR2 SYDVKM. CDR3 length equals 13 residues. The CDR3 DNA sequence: TGTGCCAGCACCCTTTCGAGGCACACTGAAGCTTTCTTT. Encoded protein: CASTLSRHTEAFF.